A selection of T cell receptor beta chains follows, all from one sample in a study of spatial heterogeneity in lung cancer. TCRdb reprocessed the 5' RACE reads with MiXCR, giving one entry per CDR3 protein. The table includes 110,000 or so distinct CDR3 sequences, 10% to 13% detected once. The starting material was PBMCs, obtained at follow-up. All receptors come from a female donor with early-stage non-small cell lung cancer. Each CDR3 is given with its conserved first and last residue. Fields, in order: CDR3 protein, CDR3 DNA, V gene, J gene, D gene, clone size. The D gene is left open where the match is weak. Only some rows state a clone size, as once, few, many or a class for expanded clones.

CDR3: CASSLQLGGYNTGELFF; DNA: TGTGCCAGCAGTCTACAACTGGGGGGTTATAACACCGGGGAGCTGTTTTTT; V: TRBV6-6; J: TRBJ2-2; D: NA; size: few
CDR3: CASSSPGQDSYEQYF; DNA: TGTGCCAGCAGTTCCCCGGGACAGGATAGTTACGAGCAGTACTTC; V: TRBV6-2/TRBV6-3; J: TRBJ2-7; D: TRBD1; size: NA
CDR3: CASSTGDWAASPLHF; DNA: TGTGCCAGCAGCACAGGGGACTGGGCCGCTTCACCCCTCCACTTT; V: TRBV12-3/TRBV12-4; J: TRBJ1-6; D: TRBD1; size: NA
CDR3: CASSSLAGGPANEQFF; DNA: TGTGCCAGCAGCTCATTAGCGGGAGGGCCGGCCAATGAGCAGTTCTTC; V: TRBV7-6; J: TRBJ2-1; D: TRBD2; size: NA
CDR3: CASSPQTGANVLTF; DNA: TGTGCCAGCTCACCTCAAACTGGGGCCAACGTCCTGACTTTC; V: TRBV18; J: TRBJ2-6; D: NA; size: NA
CDR3: CASRDLLETQYF; DNA: TGTGCCAGCAGGGACCTACTGGAGACCCAGTACTTC; V: TRBV18; J: TRBJ2-5; D: NA; size: many
CDR3: CASSLWGGQPQHF; DNA: TGTGCCAGCAGTTTGTGGGGTGGCCAGCCCCAGCATTTT; V: TRBV28; J: TRBJ1-5; D: NA; size: few
CDR3: CASSLVLAGEGEQFF; DNA: TGCGCCAGCAGCTTGGTGCTAGCGGGAGAGGGGGAGCAGTTCTTC; V: TRBV5-1; J: TRBJ2-1; D: TRBD2; size: few
CDR3: CASSLREGTDTQYF; DNA: TGTGCCAGCAGCTTGAGAGAGGGCACAGATACGCAGTATTTT; V: TRBV7-6; J: TRBJ2-3; D: NA; size: many
CDR3: CSYLAGGPSEQYF; DNA: TGCAGTTATTTAGCGGGAGGGCCCTCGGAGCAGTACTTC; V: TRBV20-1; J: TRBJ2-7; D: TRBD2; size: few
CDR3: CASSLGPTGELFF; DNA: TGTGCCAGCAGCTTAGGCCCCACCGGGGAGCTGTTTTTT; V: TRBV7-2; J: TRBJ2-2; D: NA; size: NA
CDR3: CASSPGTGPGNQPQHF; DNA: TGTGCCAGCTCACCAGGGACAGGGCCGGGCAATCAGCCCCAGCATTTT; V: TRBV18; J: TRBJ1-5; D: TRBD1; size: many
CDR3: CASSYSVQPQHF; DNA: TGTGCCAGCAGTTACTCAGTACAGCCCCAGCATTTT; V: TRBV6-2/TRBV6-3; J: TRBJ1-5; D: NA; size: many
CDR3: CASSRVRDTQYF; DNA: TGTGCCAGTTCTAGGGTTCGAGATACGCAGTATTTT; V: TRBV25-1; J: TRBJ2-3; D: NA; size: many
CDR3: CATSQQGWSYEQYF; DNA: TGTGCCACCTCCCAACAGGGTTGGTCCTACGAGCAGTACTTC; V: TRBV27; J: TRBJ2-7; D: NA; size: few
CDR3: CASSKAGDRSPGSCFF; DNA: NA; V: TRBV21-1; J: TRBJ2-2; D: NA; size: NA
CDR3: CATPGDTGELFF; DNA: TGCGCCACCCCGGGAGACACCGGGGAGCTGTTTTTT; V: TRBV10-2; J: TRBJ2-2; D: NA; size: few
CDR3: CASSQGHSGNTIYF; DNA: TGTGCCAGCAGCCAGGGGCATTCTGGAAACACCATATATTTT; V: TRBV12-3/TRBV12-4; J: TRBJ1-3; D: NA; size: many
CDR3: CASSSDRGAYNEQFF; DNA: TGTGCCAGCAGCTCAGACAGGGGCGCCTACAATGAGCAGTTCTTC; V: TRBV11-3; J: TRBJ2-1; D: TRBD1; size: many
CDR3: CASTPGTRKNTEAFF; DNA: TGTGCCAGCACCCCCGGGACACGGAAGAACACTGAAGCTTTCTTT; V: TRBV7-2; J: TRBJ1-1; D: NA; size: few
CDR3: CASSQGWSGEKLFF; DNA: TGTGCCAGCTCCCAGGGGTGGTCAGGTGAAAAACTGTTTTTT; V: TRBV18; J: TRBJ1-4; D: NA; size: NA
CDR3: CASSLGLQNEQFF; DNA: TGTGCCAGCAGCTTAGGGTTGCAAAATGAGCAGTTCTTC; V: TRBV7-2; J: TRBJ2-1; D: NA; size: many
CDR3: CSARGTTGGPLHF; DNA: TGCAGTGCTAGAGGGACTACAGGGGGACCCCTCCACTTT; V: TRBV20-1; J: TRBJ1-6; D: TRBD1; size: few
CDR3: CASGQQGNTIYF; DNA: TGTGCTAGTGGGCAGCAAGGAAACACCATATATTTT; V: TRBV12-5; J: TRBJ1-3; D: NA; size: NA
CDR3: CASGGRSGASYEQYF; DNA: TGTGCCAGCGGGGGGAGGAGCGGGGCTTCCTACGAGCAGTACTTC; V: TRBV6-2/TRBV6-3; J: TRBJ2-7; D: TRBD2; size: NA
CDR3: CSGREATEAFF; DNA: TGCAGCGGCAGGGAGGCCACTGAAGCTTTCTTT; V: TRBV29-1; J: TRBJ1-1; D: NA; size: few
CDR3: CASSRGRAGNTIYF; DNA: TGTGCCAGCAGCCGAGGAAGGGCTGGAAACACCATATATTTT; V: TRBV7-2; J: TRBJ1-3; D: NA; size: many
CDR3: CSAGLPAFF; DNA: TGCAGCGCCGGGCTTCCCGCTTTCTTT; V: TRBV29-1; J: TRBJ1-1; D: NA; size: medium-sized
CDR3: CASSPRLLAGGAYNEQFF; DNA: TGTGCCAGCTCACCAAGACTTCTAGCGGGAGGTGCCTACAATGAGCAGTTCTTC; V: TRBV18; J: TRBJ2-1; D: TRBD2; size: few